This TCR beta chain was sequenced in a study of blood T cell repertoires in COVID-19. Authors' data handling: Amplification of reference gene primers was used by the study to estimate nucleated cell counts. The table came from immunoSEQ multiplex PCR; TCRdb's copy has only in-frame clones and leaves some out. That table furnishes V, J and clone size, whereas the DNA furnished D and trimming. The sample shows 75,000 to 90,000 clones, around four fifths of them seen only once. The CDR3 contains 16 residues. Losses at the gene ends were 2 bases for V and 4 bases for J; bases not matched to a gene: 9. In germline, CDR1 is LNHDA, CDR2 SQIVND (reference sequence).

The V and J genes are TRBV19 and TRBJ2-3, with 7 bases identical to TRBD2. The origin of this receptor is a man older than 75 with active or convalescent COVID-19. The source material was peripheral blood. This CDR3 reads CASSIMSGVGPDTQYF. The CDR3 DNA sequence: TGTGCCAGTAGTATAATGAGCGGGGTGGGTCCAGATACGCAGTATTTT.